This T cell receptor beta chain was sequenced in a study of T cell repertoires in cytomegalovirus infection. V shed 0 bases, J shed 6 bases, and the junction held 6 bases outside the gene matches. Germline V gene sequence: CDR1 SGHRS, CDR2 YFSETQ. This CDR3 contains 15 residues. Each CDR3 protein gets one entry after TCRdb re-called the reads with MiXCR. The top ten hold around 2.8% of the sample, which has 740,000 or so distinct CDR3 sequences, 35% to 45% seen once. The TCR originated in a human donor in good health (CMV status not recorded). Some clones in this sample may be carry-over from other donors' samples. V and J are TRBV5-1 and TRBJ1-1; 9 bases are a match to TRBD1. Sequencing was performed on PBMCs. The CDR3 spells CASSLAGQGWSEAFF. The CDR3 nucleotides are TGCGCCAGCAGCTTGGCGGGACAGGGATGGTCTGAAGCTTTCTTT.